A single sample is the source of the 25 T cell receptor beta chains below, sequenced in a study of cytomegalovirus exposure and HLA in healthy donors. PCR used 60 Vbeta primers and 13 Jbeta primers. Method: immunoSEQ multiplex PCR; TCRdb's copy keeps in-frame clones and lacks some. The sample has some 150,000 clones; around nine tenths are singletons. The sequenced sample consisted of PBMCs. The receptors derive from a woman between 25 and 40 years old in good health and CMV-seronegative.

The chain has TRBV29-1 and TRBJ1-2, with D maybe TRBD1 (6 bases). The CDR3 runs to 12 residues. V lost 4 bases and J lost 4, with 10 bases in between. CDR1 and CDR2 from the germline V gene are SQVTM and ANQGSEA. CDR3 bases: TGCAGCGTTGGACAGACAGGCTATGGCTACACCTTC. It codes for CSVGQTGYGYTF.

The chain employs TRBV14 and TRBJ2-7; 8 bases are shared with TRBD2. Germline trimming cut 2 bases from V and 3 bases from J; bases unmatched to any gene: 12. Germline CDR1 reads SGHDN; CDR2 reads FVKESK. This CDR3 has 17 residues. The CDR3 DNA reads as TGTGCCAGCAGCCAAACCATACTAGCGGAGGGTCTCTACGAGCAGTACTTC. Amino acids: CASSQTILAEGLYEQYF.

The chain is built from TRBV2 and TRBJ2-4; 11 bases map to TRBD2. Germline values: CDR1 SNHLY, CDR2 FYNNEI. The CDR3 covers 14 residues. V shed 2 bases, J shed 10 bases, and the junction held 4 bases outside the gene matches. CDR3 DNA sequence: TGTGCCAGCAGTGAACGCGGGACTAGCGGTATTCAGTACTTC. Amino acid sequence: CASSERGTSGIQYF.

CDR3 loop: CASSSSTGPYEQYF. CDR3 coding DNA: TGTGCCAGTAGTAGTTCGACAGGGCCCTACGAGCAGTACTTC. The chain couples TRBV19 to TRBJ2-7; 7 bases map to TRBD1. The CDR3 has 14 residues. CDR1 LNHDA and CDR2 SQIVND come from the germline V gene (reference sequence). V gave up 4 bases and J gave up 2 bases; unmatched junction bases: 5.

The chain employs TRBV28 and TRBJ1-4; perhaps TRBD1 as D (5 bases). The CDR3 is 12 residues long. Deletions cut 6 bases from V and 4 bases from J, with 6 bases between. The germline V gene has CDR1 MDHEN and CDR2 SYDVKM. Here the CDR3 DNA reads TGTGCCAGCAGCCAGGGTAATGAAAAACTGTTTTTT. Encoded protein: CASSQGNEKLFF.

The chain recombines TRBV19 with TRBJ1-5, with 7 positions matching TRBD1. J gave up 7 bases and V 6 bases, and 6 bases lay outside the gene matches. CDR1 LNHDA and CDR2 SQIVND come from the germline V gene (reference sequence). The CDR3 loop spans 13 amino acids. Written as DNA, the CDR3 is TGTGCCAGTAGAGACAGGGCGGGACAGCCCCAGCATTTT. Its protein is CASRDRAGQPQHF. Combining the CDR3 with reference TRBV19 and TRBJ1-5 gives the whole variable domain DGGITQSPKYLFRKEGQNVTLSCEQNLNHDAMYWYRQDPGQGLRLIYYSQIVNDFQKGDIAEGYSVSREKKESFPLTVTSAQKNPTAFYLCASRDRAGQPQHFGDGTRLSIL.

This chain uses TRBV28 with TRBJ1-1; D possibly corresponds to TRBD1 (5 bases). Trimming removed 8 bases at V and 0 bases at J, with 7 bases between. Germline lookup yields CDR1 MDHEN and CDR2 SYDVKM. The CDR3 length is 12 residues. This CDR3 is CASGAVNTEAFF. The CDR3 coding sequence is TGTGCCAGCGGGGCCGTGAACACTGAAGCTTTCTTT.

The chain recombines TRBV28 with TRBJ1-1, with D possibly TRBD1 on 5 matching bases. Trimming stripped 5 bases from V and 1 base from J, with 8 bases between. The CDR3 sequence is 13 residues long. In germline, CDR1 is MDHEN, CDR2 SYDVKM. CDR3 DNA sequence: TGTGCCAGCAGTCCAGGACAGAACACTGAAGCTTTCTTT. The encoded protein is CASSPGQNTEAFF.

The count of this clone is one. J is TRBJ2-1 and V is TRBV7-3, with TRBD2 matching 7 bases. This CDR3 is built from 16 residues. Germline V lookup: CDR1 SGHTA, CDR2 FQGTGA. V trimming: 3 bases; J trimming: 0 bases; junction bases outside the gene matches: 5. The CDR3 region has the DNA TGTGCCAGCAGCTTCACTAGCGCTCGCTCCTACAATGAGCAGTTCTTC. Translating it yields CASSFTSARSYNEQFF.

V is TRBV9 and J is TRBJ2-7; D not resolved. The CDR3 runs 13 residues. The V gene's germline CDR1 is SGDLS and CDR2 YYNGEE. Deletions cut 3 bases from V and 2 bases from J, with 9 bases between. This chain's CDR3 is CASSGPFPYEQYF. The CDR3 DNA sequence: TGTGCCAGCAGCGGGCCCTTCCCCTACGAGCAGTACTTC. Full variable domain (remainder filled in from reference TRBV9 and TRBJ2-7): DSGVTQTPKHLITATGQRVTLRCSPRSGDLSVYWYQQSLDQGLQFLIQYYNGEERAKGNILERFSAQQFPDLHSELNLSSLELGDSALYFCASSGPFPYEQYFGPGTRLTVT.

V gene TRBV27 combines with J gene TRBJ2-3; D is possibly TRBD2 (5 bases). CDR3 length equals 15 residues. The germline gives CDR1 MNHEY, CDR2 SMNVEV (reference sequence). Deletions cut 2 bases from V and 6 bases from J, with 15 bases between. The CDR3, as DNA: TGTGCCAGCAGTTTAAGCCGGGGTGGAGCGGATACGCAGTATTTT. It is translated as CASSLSRGGADTQYF.

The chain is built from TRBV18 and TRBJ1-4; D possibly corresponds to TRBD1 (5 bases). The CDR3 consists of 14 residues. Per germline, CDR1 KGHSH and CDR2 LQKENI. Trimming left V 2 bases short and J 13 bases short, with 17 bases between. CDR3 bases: TGTGCCAGCTCACCAGGAGATGGGGGGAGGACACTGTTTTTT. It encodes CASSPGDGGRTLFF.

CDR3 sequence (DNA): TGTGCCACCAGCAGAGATCGGCGGGCCGTCCTGACTTTC. This translates into CATSRDRRAVLTF. The V gene is TRBV15, the J gene TRBJ2-6, with a tentative D call TRBD2 (5 bases). The CDR3 has 13 residues. CDR1 is LNHNV, CDR2 YYDKDF, per germline (reference sequence). The germline V and J ends were trimmed by 0 bases and 12 bases, with 9 bases remaining between them. Full variable domain (missing parts from reference TRBV15 and TRBJ2-6): DAMVIQNPRYQVTQFGKPVTLSCSQTLNHNVMYWYQQKSSQAPKLLFHYYDKDFNNEADTPDNFQSRRPNTSFCFLDIRSPGLGDTAMYLCATSRDRRAVLTFGAGSRLTVL.

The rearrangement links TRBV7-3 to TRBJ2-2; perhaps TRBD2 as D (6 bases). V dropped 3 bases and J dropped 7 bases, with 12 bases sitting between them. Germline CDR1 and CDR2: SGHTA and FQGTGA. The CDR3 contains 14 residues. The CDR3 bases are TGTGCCAGCAGCTTCGGGGGATTGAGCGGGGAGCTGTTTTTT. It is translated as CASSFGGLSGELFF. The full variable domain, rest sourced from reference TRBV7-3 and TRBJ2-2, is GAGVSQTPSNKVTEKGKYVELRCDPISGHTALYWYRQSLGQGPEFLIYFQGTGAADDSGLPNDRFFAVRPEGSVSTLKIQRTERGDSAVYLCASSFGGLSGELFFGEGSRLTVL.

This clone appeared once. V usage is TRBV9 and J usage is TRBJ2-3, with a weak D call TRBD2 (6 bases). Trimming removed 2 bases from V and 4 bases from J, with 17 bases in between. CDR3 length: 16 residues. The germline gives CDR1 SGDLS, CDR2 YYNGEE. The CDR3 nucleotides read TGTGCCAGCAGCGTTGAAGGGCTAGCGCTGTCAGATACGCAGTATTTT. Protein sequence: CASSVEGLALSDTQYF.

CDR3 DNA: TGTGCCAGCAGTGGGACTAGCGGACGAACCGGAGAGACCCAGTACTTC. It codes for CASSGTSGRTGETQYF. This chain joins TRBV6-4 and TRBJ2-5; TRBD2 aligns across 10 bases. Unmatched junction bases numbered 9, after V lost 4 bases and J lost 4 bases. CDR1 MRHNA and CDR2 SNTAGT come from the germline V gene. The CDR3 runs to 16 residues.

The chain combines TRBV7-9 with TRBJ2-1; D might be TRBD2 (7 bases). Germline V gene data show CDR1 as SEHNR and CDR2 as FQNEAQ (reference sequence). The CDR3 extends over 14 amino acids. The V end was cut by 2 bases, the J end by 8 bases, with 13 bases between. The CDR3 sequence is CASSLSGGPDEQFF. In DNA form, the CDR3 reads TGTGCCAGCAGCTTATCCGGGGGGCCGGATGAGCAGTTCTTC.

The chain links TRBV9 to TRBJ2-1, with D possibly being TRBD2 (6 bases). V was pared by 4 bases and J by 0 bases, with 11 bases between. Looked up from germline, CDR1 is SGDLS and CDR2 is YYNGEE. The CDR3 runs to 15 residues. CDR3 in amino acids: CASSPSGGSYNEQFF. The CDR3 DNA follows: TGTGCCAGCAGCCCCTCCGGGGGCTCCTACAATGAGCAGTTCTTC. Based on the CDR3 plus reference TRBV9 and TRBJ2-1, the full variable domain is DSGVTQTPKHLITATGQRVTLRCSPRSGDLSVYWYQQSLDQGLQFLIQYYNGEERAKGNILERFSAQQFPDLHSELNLSSLELGDSALYFCASSPSGGSYNEQFFGPGTRLTVL.

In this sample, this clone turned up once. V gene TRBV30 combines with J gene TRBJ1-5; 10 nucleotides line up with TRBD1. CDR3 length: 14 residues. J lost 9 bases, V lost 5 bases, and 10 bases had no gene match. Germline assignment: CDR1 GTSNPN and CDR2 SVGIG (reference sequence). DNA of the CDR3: TGTGCCTGGGGAACCGGGACAGGGGCGAGGCCCCAGCATTTT. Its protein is CAWGTGTGARPQHF.

The CDR3 spells CASNPGGQEGYGYTF. The CDR3 DNA reads TGTGCCAGCAATCCGGGGGGACAGGAGGGCTATGGCTACACCTTC. This chain uses TRBV28 with TRBJ1-2; 8 nucleotides match TRBD1. This CDR3 comprises 15 residues. The V and J ends lost 7 bases and 4 bases, in that order; junction bases with no gene match: 11. Germline V gene data show CDR1 as MDHEN and CDR2 as SYDVKM.

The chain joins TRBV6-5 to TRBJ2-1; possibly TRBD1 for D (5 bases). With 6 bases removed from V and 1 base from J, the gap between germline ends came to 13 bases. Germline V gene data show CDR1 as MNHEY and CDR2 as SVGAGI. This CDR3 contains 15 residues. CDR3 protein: CASSLDSLSYNEQFF. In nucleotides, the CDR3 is TGTGCCAGCAGCCTCGACAGTCTTTCCTACAATGAGCAGTTCTTC.

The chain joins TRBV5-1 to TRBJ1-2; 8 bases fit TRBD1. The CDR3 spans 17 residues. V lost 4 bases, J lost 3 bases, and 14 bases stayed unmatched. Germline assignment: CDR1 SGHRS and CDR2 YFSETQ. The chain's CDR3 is CASSPSPGQGRDYGYTF. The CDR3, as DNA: TGCGCCAGCAGCCCATCACCCGGACAGGGAAGAGACTATGGCTACACCTTC.

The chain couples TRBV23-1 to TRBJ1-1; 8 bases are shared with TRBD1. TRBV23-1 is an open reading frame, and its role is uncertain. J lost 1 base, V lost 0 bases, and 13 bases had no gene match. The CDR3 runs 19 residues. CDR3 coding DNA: TGCGCCAGCAGTCAATCGGAGACAGGGGAAGATAGATCGAACACTGAAGCTTTCTTT. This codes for CASSQSETGEDRSNTEAFF.

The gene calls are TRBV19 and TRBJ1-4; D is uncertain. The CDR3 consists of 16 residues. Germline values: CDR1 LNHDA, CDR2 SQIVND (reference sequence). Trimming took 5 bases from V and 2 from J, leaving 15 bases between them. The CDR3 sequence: CASSDPGGTTNEKLFF. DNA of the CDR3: TGTGCCAGTAGTGATCCCGGAGGTACGACTAATGAAAAACTGTTTTTT.

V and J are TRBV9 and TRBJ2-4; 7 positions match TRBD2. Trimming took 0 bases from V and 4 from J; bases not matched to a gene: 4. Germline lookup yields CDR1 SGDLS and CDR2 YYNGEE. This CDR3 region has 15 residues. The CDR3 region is CASSVEGREKNIQYF. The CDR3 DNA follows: TGTGCCAGCAGCGTAGAAGGGAGGGAGAAAAACATTCAGTACTTC.